The 13 T cell receptor beta chains presented below share a single source sample, sequenced in a study of T cell responses to AZD1222 COVID-19 vaccine. Method: immunoSEQ multiplex PCR; TCRdb's copy keeps in-frame clones and lacks some. Among 130,000 to 150,000 clones listed, approximately 91% were seen once. The sample consisted of peripheral blood, taken 28 days after the second dose of the MenACWY control vaccine. The receptors originated from an adult who received the MenACWY meningococcal vaccine as a control.

V is TRBV7-3 and J is TRBJ1-1; D is possibly TRBD1 (5 bases). The CDR3 runs to 13 residues. V was shortened by 5 bases and J by 5 bases, with 12 bases between the two germline ends. Germline-derived CDR1 and CDR2 are SGHTA and FQGTGA. The CDR3 loop reads CASSQWTTTEAFF. The CDR3, as DNA: TGTGCCAGCAGCCAGTGGACAACTACTGAAGCTTTCTTT.

The chain links TRBV6-5 to TRBJ2-6; weak D call: TRBD1 (6 bases). CDR1 and CDR2 (germline): MNHEY, SVGAGI. Trimming took 11 bases from V and 0 from J, leaving 11 bases between them. The CDR3 is 14 amino acids. The CDR3 DNA follows: TGTGCCGGCCGAGGGGGCTCTGGGGCCAACGTCCTGACTTTC. The encoded protein is CAGRGGSGANVLTF.

This clone has just a few counts. The chain combines TRBV27 with TRBJ1-2; the match to TRBD1 covers 7 bases. CDR3 length: 15 residues. Germline V gene lookup returns CDR1 MNHEY and CDR2 SMNVEV (reference sequence). With V trimmed by 5 bases and J by 7 bases, 13 bases remained unmatched. The CDR3 here is CASSHGQAGLVGYTF. Written as DNA, the CDR3 is TGTGCCAGCAGTCACGGACAGGCGGGATTGGTTGGCTACACCTTC.

This clone was found once. The rearrangement links TRBV11-3 to TRBJ1-1, with TRBD1 as a possible D gene (5 bases). Germline V lookup: CDR1 SGHNT, CDR2 YENEEA. CDR3 size: 14 residues. V lost 5 bases and J 8 bases, leaving 18 bases between the germline ends. This CDR3 reads CASSGFTPRTEAFF. As DNA, the CDR3 is TGTGCCAGCAGCGGGTTCACCCCACGGACAGAAGCTTTCTTT.

The V and J genes are TRBV6-5 and TRBJ1-3, with 8 bases matching TRBD1. The CDR3 is 15 residues long. In germline, CDR1 is MNHEY, CDR2 SVGAGI. The V and J ends lost 6 bases and 7 bases, in that order; junction bases with no gene match: 11. Here the CDR3 reads CASRRTGSSGNTIYF. The CDR3 DNA follows: TGTGCCAGCAGAAGGACAGGGTCCTCGGGGAACACCATATATTTT.

The rearrangement uses TRBV19 and TRBJ1-4; 7 positions agree with TRBD1. This CDR3 has 14 residues. Germline-derived CDR1 and CDR2 are LNHDA and SQIVND (reference sequence). Losses at the gene ends were 5 bases for V and 8 bases for J; bases not matched to a gene: 8. This CDR3 reads CASSPQGRREKLFF. The CDR3 bases are TGTGCCAGTAGTCCACAGGGGCGGAGGGAAAAACTGTTTTTT.

The genes are TRBV7-9 and TRBJ2-3, with D possibly TRBD1 on 6 matching bases. Germline V gene sequence: CDR1 SEHNR, CDR2 FQNEAQ (reference sequence). The ends were cut back, 5 bases at V and 2 bases at J, with 11 bases in the middle. The CDR3 has 14 residues. CDR3 sequence (DNA): TGTGCCAGCAGCCTACAGGGCCCCACAGATACGCAGTATTTT. It encodes CASSLQGPTDTQYF.

CDR3 nucleotide sequence: TGTGCCAGCAGCAAAACCTGCGGGACAGGGGTTCAGCCCCAGCATTTT. Protein: CASSKTCGTGVQPQHF. The rearrangement joins TRBV21-1 to TRBJ1-5; TRBD1, the table's D call, lacks a check against the DNA. TRBV21-1 counts as a pseudogene. The CDR3 sequence is 16 residues long.

The table lists this clone with a count of one. The genes are TRBV13 and TRBJ1-1, with D unclear. Germline V lookup: CDR1 PRHDT, CDR2 FYEKMQ (reference sequence). CDR3 length: 16 amino acids. The ends were cut back, 5 bases at V and 0 bases at J, with 16 bases in the middle. The CDR3 protein is CASSLAGYPMNTEAFF. In nucleotides, the CDR3 is TGTGCCAGCAGCCTAGCGGGGTACCCCATGAACACTGAAGCTTTCTTT.

The chain recombines TRBV4-2 with TRBJ1-6, with 7 nucleotides matching TRBD1. J was trimmed by 7 bases and V by 0 bases; bases with no gene match: 6. From germline, CDR1 is LGHNA and CDR2 YNFKEQ. The CDR3 is made up of 16 amino acids. The DNA for the CDR3 is TGTGCCAGCAGCCAAGATCCGGGACAGTACAATTCACCCCTCCACTTT. Translated, it gives CASSQDPGQYNSPLHF.

This clone is a singleton in its sample. The CDR3 nucleotides read TGTGCCACCAGCAGAGCGCGACTGAGCAATCAGCCCCAGCATTTT. Its protein product is CATSRARLSNQPQHF. The J gene is TRBJ1-5, the V gene TRBV15; no clear D gene. Germline V lookup: CDR1 LNHNV, CDR2 YYDKDF (reference sequence). The CDR3 spans 15 residues. V was shortened by 1 base and J by 1 base, with 8 bases between the two germline ends.

V and J are TRBV6-2 or TRBV6-3 and TRBJ2-5; D may be TRBD1 or TRBD2 (6 bases each). The CDR3 runs 15 residues. V lost 5 bases to trimming and J lost 1 base, with 14 bases between them. The V gene's germline CDR1 is MNHEY and CDR2 SVGEGT. The CDR3 nucleotides read TGTGCCAGCAGTCCAAGGGGGGACTTCCAAGAGACCCAGTACTTC. Its protein product is CASSPRGDFQETQYF.

Comments on this clone: Other DNA sequences of this sample code for an identical CDR3. The rearrangement links TRBV6-4 to TRBJ2-1; TRBD1 matches 11 bases. From germline, CDR1 is MRHNA and CDR2 SNTAGT. The ends lost 3 bases at V and 4 bases at J; junction bases unmatched: 2. The CDR3 spans 15 residues. This chain's CDR3 is CASSEGTGGYNEQFF. The CDR3 DNA reads TGTGCCAGCAGTGAAGGGACAGGGGGATACAATGAGCAGTTCTTC.